This T cell receptor (beta chain) was sequenced for a study of a mutant IDH1 vaccine in newly diagnosed glioma (dated by TCRdb to about 2021). Regarding the study in general: Patients were given eight vaccinations, in weeks 1, 3, 5, 7, 11, 15, 19 and 23, which matched visits V03 through V10. Vaccination began 4-6 weeks after radiotherapy alone, or alongside temozolomide cycles in the chemotherapy-containing groups. The roughly 32 treated patients were around 60% male and around 40% female, with a mean age of approximately 40 years. Prior to enrollment, standard therapy consisting of radiotherapy alone, temozolomide alone, or radiochemotherapy with temozolomide had been administered to patients, with the combination being received by most patients. Peripheral blood was drawn at six visits: V03 (baseline), V05, V07, V10, V12 and V13. Longitudinal TCRB deep sequencing was performed for about two dozen treated patients wherever samples were available for exploratory analyses. Findings and caveats that apply to the study as a whole: Selection of PBMC samples for TCRB deep sequencing was based on availability. No apparent relationship was observed between pseudoprogression and alterations in the top peripheral T cell clonotypes detected by TCRB sequencing. Immune responses induced by the vaccine were seen in approximately 92% of patients across multiple MHC alleles. According to the authors, sample limitations meant that analyses of patient blood samples could not be reproduced.

The time point tag for this specimen amounts to: week 5, during vaccination. Each vaccine dose was 300 ug of a 20-mer mutant IDH1 peptide in Montanide, given subcutaneously with topical imiquimod. Donors had newly diagnosed WHO grade 3 or 4 IDH1-mutant astrocytomas with loss of nuclear ATRX. The samples were drawn from NOA16, a multicentre, single-arm, open-label phase I trial in Germany that tested a mutant IDH1 peptide vaccine in humans for the first time. The DNeasy Blood and Tissue Kit was used to extract genomic DNA from EDTA blood for TCRB sequencing. The protocol used for the library was the immunoSEQ multiplex PCR assay. Rearranged TCR beta chain sequences were amplified using the hsTCRB Kit according to the manufacturer's protocol. An Illumina MiSeq was used to sequence the TCRB libraries. From the authors' description of their analysis: Demultiplexing, trimming and gene mapping were performed with the kit vendor's proprietary platform. This is the immuneACCESS table as TCRdb keeps it, with only in-frame sequences that have V and J called. A part of the clones is gone; compared with another copy, unresolved V genes explain less than half, and the rest is unexplained. V and J calls and clone size are those listed in that table; D and trimming were worked out from the DNA. The sample contains 50,000 or so clones, 78% of them found a single time. The top ten clonotypes cover less than 2% of the sample.

On this clone: The specificity of this receptor is unknown. No base quality values were provided; no much bigger clone lies one nucleotide off.

Reading the germline V gene gives CDR1 SGHVS and CDR2 FQNEAQ. V was cut back by 2 bases and J by 2 bases, leaving a gap of 9 bases between them. The cysteine opens and the phenylalanine closes a CDR3 of 15 amino acids. Of all the DNA, just the CDR3 is kept, 45 bases in frame from base 1. The sample consisted of PBMCs, taken from a glioma patient whose treatment included an IDH1 peptide vaccine. The rearranged segments are TRBV7-8 and TRBJ1-4; the D gene assignment is ambiguous. The sequence was collected from a woman between 40 and 55 years old with glioma. The DNA reads TGTGCCAGCAGCTTATCGTTGGCGACTAATGAAAAACTGTTTTTT. Its translation reads: CASSLSLATNEKLFF.